This T cell receptor beta chain was documented in a study of molecular identifiers for immune sequencing clone quantification. At the level of the study: Five portions were made in replicates from RNA of approximately 22,000 or 94,000 naive CD8 cells, and four underwent sequencing.

This CDR3 has 15 amino acids. The ends were cut back, 3 bases at V and 7 bases at J, with 18 bases in the middle. Germline assignment: CDR1 SGHDN and CDR2 FVKESK. CD8+CD4-CCR7+CD45RA+ sorting gave the naive CD8 T cells. General study points: More than 98% of effector molecules, versus under 1% of naive-cell molecules, belonged to clones above 20 RNA copies.

As to this clonotype: Its matching antigen is unknown. Just one base apart from a much larger clone, this may be a read error.

TCRdb reprocessed the PCR reads via MiXCR and lists one record per CDR3 protein. Of hundreds of thousands of distinct CDR3 sequences in the sample, about 25% were seen once. The chain links TRBV14 to TRBJ1-1; D unclear. The source is a human donor in good health. Some libraries in this study had Jurkat cell RNA spiked in. The sequencing sample was made of naive CD8+ T cells from blood, with Jurkat cell RNA spiked in. The subset: FACS-sorted CD8+CD4-CCR7+CD45RA+ naive T cells. The chain's CDR3 is CASSHLPMVRSEAFF. CDR3 nucleotide sequence: TGTGCCAGCAGCCATCTTCCCATGGTTAGGAGTGAAGCTTTCTTT.